This TCR beta chain is drawn from a study of T cell repertoires in cytomegalovirus infection. This clonotype was seen only a few times. Its antigen is undetermined. This CDR3 spans 16 amino acids. The V gene's germline CDR1 is MNHEY and CDR2 SMNVEV (reference sequence). Trimming cost V 3 bases and J 4 bases; bases outside gene matches: 5. TCRdb ran MiXCR on the reads and lists one entry per CDR3 protein. The table includes hundreds of thousands of distinct CDR3 sequences, about 33% detected once. Study-level results: It was HLA-C-restricted CMV-specific TCR beta clonotypes that dominated the response ex vivo. Carriers of CMV plus the relevant HLA were identified by cumulative public TCR beta family frequency.

Source: cultured PBMCs, taken from culture after CMV antigen stimulation. J is TRBJ2-5 and V is TRBV27; TRBD2 matches 13 bases. The receptor's source is a human donor in good health (CMV status not recorded). Some clones in this sample may be carry-over from other donors' samples. The chain's CDR3 is CASSLWGTSGIETQYF. CDR3 nucleotides: TGTGCCAGCAGTTTGTGGGGGACTAGCGGGATAGAGACCCAGTACTTC.